This TCR beta chain was sequenced for a study of shared clonotypes between healthy human individuals. The naive CD8 fraction comprised CD45RO-negative cells positively selected for CCR7 and excluded terminally differentiated effector memory CD45RA+ cells. Using immunoSEQ multiplex PCR, the repertoire was profiled, and TCRdb retains in-frame clones only, with some absent. The data show more than 550,000 clones, with roughly nine tenths seen just once and approximately 25% held by the top ten. The receptor was isolated from a man younger than 40 in good health. Sequences were obtained from naive CD8+ T cells sorted from blood.

CDR3 amino acids: CASSTNEHGSSYNEQFF. The CDR3 nucleotides read TGTGCCAGCAGTACCAACGAACACGGAAGCTCCTACAATGAGCAGTTCTTC. The rearrangement joins TRBV27 to TRBJ2-1; D uncertain. This CDR3 region has 17 residues. Trimming removed 5 bases at V and 0 bases at J, with 17 bases between. The germline V gene encodes CDR1 MNHEY and CDR2 SMNVEV (reference sequence).